This is a list of T cell receptor beta chains from one sample in a study of PD-1 blockade in classical Hodgkin lymphoma. Profiled with immunoSEQ multiplex PCR; TCRdb holds only in-frame clones, not every one. Of 17,000 or so clones listed, 70% to 90% are singletons. Sequenced sample: peripheral blood mononuclear cells (PBMCs). The origin of the receptors is a human donor with classical Hodgkin lymphoma. Both conserved end residues are part of each CDR3. D genes are given only for firm matches. Not every row has a clone size; where given, it reads once, few, many or a size class.

V	J	size	D	length	CDR3	DNA
TRBV5-6	TRBJ2-7	.	TRBD2	17	CASSLGGFTSGRAEQYF	TGTGCCAGCAGCTTAGGCGGATTCACTAGCGGGAGGGCCGAGCAGTACTTC
TRBV19	TRBJ1-6	few	TRBD1	16	CASSSRHGQGGSPLHF	TGTGCCAGTAGTTCCCGTCATGGACAGGGGGGTTCACCCCTCCACTTT
TRBV11-2	TRBJ2-5	.	TRBD1	15	CASSLVAGGRETQYF	TGTGCCAGCAGCTTAGTAGCAGGGGGTAGAGAGACCCAGTACTTC
TRBV28	TRBJ2-5	.	.	13	CASSLSGSETQYF	TGTGCCAGCAGTTTATCTGGGAGCGAGACCCAGTACTTC
TRBV19	TRBJ2-2	.	TRBD2	17	CASSIRTGTSGTGELFF	TGTGCCAGTAGTATTCGGACCGGGACTAGCGGGACCGGGGAGCTGTTTTTT
TRBV5-1	TRBJ2-5	.	TRBD1	17	CASSDRDASGGQETQYF	TGCGCCAGCAGCGACCGGGACGCCTCAGGGGGCCAAGAGACCCAGTACTTC
TRBV19	TRBJ2-3	once	.	13	CASSIRRGDTQYF	TGTGCCAGTAGTATAAGGAGGGGAGATACGCAGTATTTT
TRBV11-3	TRBJ2-2	.	.	15	CASSPNPGQSGELFF	TGTGCCAGCAGCCCTAACCCGGGGCAGAGCGGGGAGCTGTTTTTT
TRBV6-1	TRBJ1-1	.	.	13	CASSEAGHTEAFF	TGTGCCAGCAGTGAAGCGGGACACACTGAAGCTTTCTTT
TRBV25-1	TRBJ2-7	.	TRBD2	13	CATGTSGSYEQYF	TGTGCCACAGGGACTAGCGGTTCCTACGAGCAGTACTTC
TRBV7-6	TRBJ2-1	few	TRBD2	15	CASSLGSGSVYEQFF	TGTGCCAGCAGCTTAGGGAGCGGGAGTGTCTATGAGCAGTTCTTC
TRBV19	TRBJ2-6	few	TRBD1	15	CASGTGGSGANVLTF	TGTGCCAGTGGGACAGGGGGCTCTGGGGCCAACGTCCTGACTTTC
TRBV27	TRBJ1-3	.	TRBD1	14	CASSPRGLGNTIYF	TGTGCCAGCAGTCCCAGGGGGCTTGGAAACACCATATATTTT
TRBV21-1	TRBJ1-2	.	.	12	CASPPGSNGYTF	TGTGCCAGTCCCCCAGGATCGAATGGCTACACCTTC
TRBV5-1	TRBJ2-3	.	.	14	CASSSDPGPDTQYF	TGCGCCAGCAGCTCGGACCCCGGTCCGGATACGCAGTATTTT
TRBV19	TRBJ2-7	.	TRBD2	14	CASSMSAGSNEQYF	TGTGCCAGTAGTATGTCAGCGGGGTCCAACGAGCAGTACTTC
TRBV19	TRBJ2-7	.	.	14	CASTPAGIWSEQYF	TGTGCCAGTACCCCAGCAGGGATTTGGAGCGAGCAGTACTTC
TRBV28	TRBJ1-2	.	TRBD1	16	CASSPLGTGGAHGYTF	TGTGCCAGCAGTCCACTAGGGACAGGGGGCGCCCATGGCTACACCTTC
TRBV7-9	TRBJ1-2	.	.	12	CASSWEGYGYTF	TGTGCCAGCAGCTGGGAGGGGTATGGCTACACCTTC
TRBV29-1	TRBJ2-7	once	TRBD2	14	CSVAGTSGSYEQYF	TGCAGCGTAGCCGGGACTAGCGGTTCCTACGAGCAGTACTTC
TRBV29-1	TRBJ2-2	.	.	12	CSATVNTGELFF	TGCAGCGCGACAGTCAACACCGGGGAGCTGTTTTTT
TRBV6-5	TRBJ1-2	.	.	14	CASSYLGTPYGYTF	TGTGCCAGCAGTTACCTCGGGACACCTTATGGCTACACCTTC
TRBV7-9	TRBJ2-7	.	.	12	CASSGGPYEQYF	TGTGCCAGCAGCGGGGGGCCCTACGAGCAGTACTTC
TRBV6-1	TRBJ1-1	.	.	15	CASSEFPGPGTEAFF	TGTGCCAGCAGTGAATTCCCGGGGCCGGGCACTGAAGCTTTCTTT
TRBV21-1	TRBJ1-3	.	.	16	CASRPRDRDTGNTIYF	TGTGCCAGCAGGCCCCGGGACAGGGATACTGGAAACACCATATATTTT
TRBV7-9	TRBJ1-3	.	.	14	CASSPLLEGNTIYF	TGTGCCAGCAGCCCCCTTCTAGAGGGAAACACCATATATTTT
TRBV7-8	TRBJ1-1	.	.	18	CASSETKPGRRMNTEAFF	TGTGCCAGCAGCGAAACCAAACCGGGACGGCGAATGAACACTGAAGCTTTCTTT
TRBV6-5	TRBJ2-7	.	TRBD2	15	CASSYSLAGPYEQYF	TGTGCCAGCAGTTACTCCCTAGCGGGACCCTACGAGCAGTACTTC
TRBV6-6	TRBJ1-3	.	.	15	CASSYSPTSGNTIYF	TGTGCCAGCAGTTACTCACCAACCTCTGGAAACACCATATATTTT